The next 30 T cell receptor beta chains were all read from a single sample in a study of T cells in women clearing cervical HPV infection. Generated by immunoSEQ multiplex PCR, the TCRdb table keeps only in-frame clones and is missing some. Its listing shows approximately 40,000 clones. The sequenced material came from blood buffy coat. The receptor set was obtained from a woman aged 18 to 75 with a cervical HPV16 infection that either progressed to CIN3+ or cleared (not recorded which).

Regarding this clone: The read stops 3 residues short of the end of the CDR3; the missing end is completed from the germline J gene. The chain employs TRBV10-1 and TRBJ1-1, with unresolved D. V was clipped by 6 bases and J by 3 bases, with 11 bases between them. CDR3 size: 13 residues. Germline V gene sequence: CDR1 WNHNN, CDR2 SYGVQD (reference sequence). CDR3 loop: CASRYAEHTEAFF. CDR3 bases read: TGCGCCAGCAGGTATGCAGAACACACTGAA.

As to this clone: With the read ending 3 residues before the CDR3 end, the germline J gene is used to fill in that end. This sequence joins TRBV18 and TRBJ2-3; 9 bases line up with TRBD1. V lost 3 bases, J lost 0 bases, and 4 bases stayed unmatched. This CDR3 is built from 16 residues. Germline V lookup: CDR1 KGHSH, CDR2 LQKENI. The CDR3 reads CASSPRGQGSTDTQYF. The CDR3 DNA, read in part, is TGTGCCAGCTCACCCCGAGGACAGGGGAGCACAGATACG. Full variable domain (missing parts from reference TRBV18 and TRBJ2-3): NAGVMQNPRHLVRRRGQEARLRCSPMKGHSHVYWYRQLPEEGLKFMVYLQKENIIDESGMPKERFSAEFPKEGPSILRIQQVVRGDSAAYFCASSPRGQGSTDTQYFGPGTRLTVL.

Regarding this clone: The DNA ends 3 residues before the CDR3 does, and the rest of the CDR3 is filled in from the germline J gene. V usage is TRBV6-4 and J usage is TRBJ2-3, with unresolved D. This CDR3 comprises 13 residues. Germline V lookup: CDR1 MRHNA, CDR2 SNTAGT. Trimming stripped 0 bases from V and 4 bases from J, with 5 bases between. This CDR3 is CASSDSRADTQYF. CDR3 DNA (partial): TGTGCCAGCAGTGACTCAAGGGCAGATACG.

Concerning this clone: The read terminates 3 residues ahead of where the CDR3 ends, so the germline J gene completes it. V and J are TRBV2 and TRBJ2-2; 10 nucleotides agree with TRBD1. The CDR3 totals 15 residues. Germline V lookup: CDR1 SNHLY, CDR2 FYNNEI. V shed 6 bases, J shed 5 bases, and the junction held 6 bases outside the gene matches. The sequenced CDR3 bases are TGTGCCAGCAGCGTTGGGACAGGGGCTACCGGGGAG. Encoded protein: CASSVGTGATGE. The entire CDR3 protein reads CASSVGTGATGELFF.

A remark on this clone: The observed sequence ends 3 residues before the CDR3 terminus, with the missing tail filled in from the germline J gene. The chain has TRBV20-1 and TRBJ2-7; 10 positions match TRBD2. V lost 3 bases and J lost 0; bases outside the gene matches: 5. From germline, CDR1 is DFQATT and CDR2 SNEGSKA (reference sequence). The CDR3 has 15 residues. Partial CDR3 DNA: TGCAGTGCTAGGGCCCTAGCGGGAGACTCCTACGAG. Protein product: CSARALAGDSYE. The whole CDR3 protein reads CSARALAGDSYEQYF.

In regard to this clone: Read sequence stops 3 residues before the CDR3 end, and the germline J gene provides the missing end. The rearrangement links TRBV19 to TRBJ2-2, with D hard to call. Germline V gene sequence: CDR1 LNHDA, CDR2 SQIVND (reference sequence). The CDR3 has 15 residues. Trimming stripped 3 bases from V and 4 bases from J, with 12 bases between. The chain's CDR3 is CASSIPGRVTGELFF. Incomplete CDR3 DNA: TGTGCCAGTAGTATCCCAGGCCGCGTCACCGGGGAG.

This clone is labeled medium-sized based on frequency. The CDR3 DNA, read in part, is TGTGCCAGCAGCCCAATACAGGGCGGGTCTGAA. Encoded protein: CASSPIQGGSE. The CDR3 reads in full as CASSPIQGGSEAFF. The rearrangement joins TRBV7-3 to TRBJ1-1; TRBD1 is a possible D gene (6 bases). The sequence runs out 3 residues before the end of the CDR3; the remainder is reconstructed from the germline J gene. CDR1 is SGHTA, CDR2 FQGTGA, per germline. Between the trimmed V and J ends, which lost 5 bases and 6 bases, there was a span of 16 bases. CDR3 size: 14 residues.

Worth noting for this clone: The CDR3 extends 3 residues past the end of the read, so its final part is completed from the germline J gene. V is TRBV2 and J is TRBJ1-2; TRBD1 agrees at 9 bases. CDR3 length equals 15 residues. CDR1 SNHLY and CDR2 FYNNEI come from the germline V gene. The junction had 11 bases not matched to a gene; V was cut back by 8 bases and J by 4 bases. This CDR3 reads CASRDRTGVIYGYTF. The CDR3 bases that were read are TGTGCCAGCCGCGACCGGACAGGGGTCATCTATGGC.

To note about this clone: The read ends 3 residues shy of where the CDR3 ends; the end is completed using the germline J gene. V gene TRBV20-1 combines with J gene TRBJ2-5; D is ambiguous. V lost 3 bases, J lost 3 bases, and 14 bases lay in between. The CDR3 runs to 14 residues. In germline, CDR1 is DFQATT, CDR2 SNEGSKA (reference sequence). Incomplete CDR3 DNA: TGCAGTGCTAGGAGGCGGAACCTGGAAGAGACC. Protein product: CSARRRNLEET. The full-length CDR3 reads as CSARRRNLEETQYF.

As regards this clone: The read ends 3 residues shy of where the CDR3 ends; the end is completed using the germline J gene. The J gene is TRBJ1-5, the V gene TRBV2, with D perhaps matching TRBD1 (5 bases). Germline lookup yields CDR1 SNHLY and CDR2 FYNNEI. This CDR3 comprises 14 residues. V shed 6 bases and J shed 1 base, with 10 bases lying between them. Incomplete CDR3 DNA: TGTGCCAGCAGGCCGACAGTCAGCAATCAGCCC. This encodes CASRPTVSNQP. The full CDR3 reads CASRPTVSNQPQHF.

Comments on this clone: The DNA ends 3 residues before the CDR3 does, and the rest of the CDR3 is filled in from the germline J gene. This sequence joins TRBV20-1 and TRBJ2-5; 7 bases align to TRBD2. The length of the CDR3 is 14 residues. Germline V lookup: CDR1 DFQATT, CDR2 SNEGSKA (reference sequence). After removal of 2 bases from V and 5 bases from J, the junction contained 8 bases not matched to a gene. The part of the CDR3 DNA that was read is TGCAGTGCTAGACCATGGGCACTAGCGGAGACC. Protein: CSARPWALAET. The full CDR3 sequence reads CSARPWALAETQYF.

Notes on this clone: The CDR3 is cut off 3 residues early in the read; its end comes from the germline J gene. This chain links TRBV12-3 or TRBV12-4 with TRBJ1-1, with 9 positions matching TRBD1. This CDR3 comprises 15 residues. The trim removed 6 bases at V and 4 bases at J, leaving 9 bases unmatched. CDR3 sequence reads: CASSPQGALSTEAFF. CDR3 DNA (partial): TGTGCCAGCAGCCCACAGGGGGCGTTGAGCACTGAA.

A word on this clone: The missing CDR3 end, 3 residues past where the read stops, is filled in from the germline J gene. The chain couples TRBV19 to TRBJ1-2; D is unclear. Germline loops: CDR1 LNHDA, CDR2 SQIVND (reference sequence). The CDR3 length is 13 residues. Deletions cut 7 bases from V and 6 bases from J, with 15 bases between. The part of the CDR3 DNA that was read is TGTGCCAGTACACTAGGCCTGGGGAATGGC. This codes for CASTLGLGNG. The CDR3, in full, reads CASTLGLGNGYTF.

Concerning this clone itself: The read ends 3 residues before the CDR3 terminus; that terminus is restored from the germline J gene. The rearrangement links TRBV7-3 to TRBJ2-3, with 8 nucleotides matching TRBD2. Germline CDR1 reads SGHTA; CDR2 reads FQGTGA. The CDR3 is made up of 14 amino acids. V lost 5 bases to trimming and J lost 2 bases; unmatched junction nucleotides: 3. CDR3 DNA, as far as it was read: TGTGCCAGCAGCCGCGGGGGGATCACAGATACG. Translation: CASSRGGITDT. The complete CDR3 sequence is CASSRGGITDTQYF.

CDR3 sequence: CASSVSANYGYTF. The covered CDR3 bases are TGTGCCAGCAGTGTTTCAGCTAACTATGGC. V and J are TRBV6-1 and TRBJ1-2; the D is unclear. The missing CDR3 end, 3 residues past where the read stops, is filled in from the germline J gene. Germline lookup yields CDR1 MNHNS and CDR2 SASEGT. The CDR3 totals 13 residues. V was cut by 4 bases and J by 0 bases, with 6 bases left in between.

Turning to this clone: The read ends 3 residues before the CDR3 terminus; that terminus is restored from the germline J gene. The chain carries TRBV5-4 and TRBJ1-5, with a possible D match to TRBD1 (6 bases). Between the trimmed V and J ends, which lost 2 bases and 4 bases, there was a span of 10 bases. Germline V gene lookup returns CDR1 SGHNT and CDR2 YYREEE (reference sequence). CDR3 length: 14 residues. CDR3 bases read: TGTGCCAGCAGCTTACAGGGATGGAATCAGCCC. It specifies CASSLQGWNQP. The full CDR3 is CASSLQGWNQPQHF.

As for this clone: The read ends 3 residues before the CDR3 terminus; that terminus is restored from the germline J gene. The chain combines TRBV29-1 with TRBJ2-3; 7 bases align to TRBD1. Losses at the gene ends were 7 bases for V and 3 bases for J; bases not matched to a gene: 10. Germline values: CDR1 SQVTM, CDR2 ANQGSEA. The CDR3 length is 14 residues. The CDR3 here is CSARRGGRTDTQYF. The DNA read from the CDR3 is TGCAGCGCCCGGAGAGGGGGCCGGACAGATACG.

A remark on this clone: From the germline J gene comes the end of the CDR3, since the read stops 3 residues before it. The rearrangement links TRBV20-1 to TRBJ1-4, with D unresolved. CDR3 length: 10 amino acids. Germline values: CDR1 DFQATT, CDR2 SNEGSKA (reference sequence). Trimming pared 5 bases from V and 8 bases from J, leaving 6 bases between. The covered CDR3 bases are TGCAGTGCTGGCAGAGAAAAA. Its translation is CSAGREK. The complete CDR3 protein is CSAGREKLFF.

A note on this clone: From the germline J gene comes the end of the CDR3, since the read stops 3 residues before it. V gene TRBV7-2 combines with J gene TRBJ1-5; 11 nucleotides match TRBD1. V shed 5 bases, J shed 2 bases, and the junction held 2 bases outside the gene matches. This CDR3 contains 15 residues. Germline lookup yields CDR1 SGHTA and CDR2 FQGNSA. CDR3 region: CASSPGQGGNQPQHF. The part of the CDR3 DNA that was read is TGTGCCAGCAGCCCGGGACAGGGGGGCAATCAGCCC.

CDR3 DNA, as far as it was read: TGTGCCAGCAGCCCGGAAGCGTACCTGAACACTGAA. Protein: CASSPEAYLNTE. The entire CDR3 protein reads CASSPEAYLNTEAFF. The J gene is TRBJ1-1, the V gene TRBV5-6; D gene uncertain. The read ends 3 residues early relative to the CDR3; the germline J gene fills the gap. V lost 4 bases to trimming and J lost 0 bases, with 13 bases between them. Germline V lookup: CDR1 SGHDT, CDR2 YYEEEE. The CDR3 loop spans 15 amino acids.

With respect to this clone: The CDR3 end falls 3 residues outside the read, so it is completed with the germline J gene. V and J are TRBV19 and TRBJ2-3; D is unresolved. V lost 1 base and J 0 bases, leaving 5 bases between the germline ends. This CDR3 contains 14 residues. Per germline, CDR1 LNHDA and CDR2 SQIVND (reference sequence). Partial CDR3 DNA: TGTGCCAGTAGTATAGTAGTCAGCACAGATACG. It yields the protein CASSIVVSTDT. The full CDR3 sequence reads CASSIVVSTDTQYF.

Comment on this clone: The CDR3 is cut off 3 residues early in the read; its end comes from the germline J gene. The chain joins TRBV5-6 to TRBJ2-7, with D tentatively TRBD2 (6 bases). The germline V gene has CDR1 SGHDT and CDR2 YYEEEE. This CDR3 comprises 13 residues. The germline V and J ends were trimmed by 4 bases and 2 bases, with 10 bases remaining between them. The CDR3 sequence: CASSIGTAYEQYF. The sequenced CDR3 bases are TGTGCCAGCAGCATCGGGACTGCCTACGAG.

On this clone: The read gets to within 3 residues of the CDR3 end, and the germline J gene fills in the rest. The V call is TRBV7-3, the J call TRBJ2-2; TRBD2 matches 9 bases. The CDR3 sequence is 16 residues long. Germline V gene data show CDR1 as SGHTA and CDR2 as FQGTGA. V was clipped by 2 bases and J by 0 bases; unmatched bases: 1. The CDR3 loop reads CASSLASGTNTGELFF. The CDR3 DNA, read in part, is TGTGCCAGCAGCTTAGCTAGCGGGACGAACACCGGGGAG.

Details on this clone: The CDR3 end falls 3 residues outside the read, so it is completed with the germline J gene. V usage is TRBV20-1 and J usage is TRBJ2-1, with 7 bases matching TRBD2. The junction had 10 bases not matched to a gene; V was cut back by 5 bases and J by 0 bases. From germline, CDR1 is DFQATT and CDR2 SNEGSKA (reference sequence). The CDR3 covers 16 residues. The DNA read from the CDR3 is TGCAGTGCTTTTGACCCCCTAGCGGCCTCCTACAATGAG. Translating it yields CSAFDPLAASYNE. In full, the CDR3 reads CSAFDPLAASYNEQFF.

Points on this clone: The read terminates 3 residues ahead of where the CDR3 ends, so the germline J gene completes it. The chain recombines TRBV19 with TRBJ2-5; D perhaps matches TRBD1 (6 bases). Trimming stripped 7 bases from V and 3 bases from J, with 15 bases between. CDR3 length equals 14 residues. Germline assignment: CDR1 LNHDA and CDR2 SQIVND (reference sequence). The covered CDR3 bases are TGTGCCAGTAAAGAAGGGGGTTCGGAAGAGACC. Translated, it gives CASKEGGSEET. The whole CDR3 is CASKEGGSEETQYF.

A word on this clone: The missing CDR3 end, 3 residues past where the read stops, is filled in from the germline J gene. This sequence joins TRBV6-2 or TRBV6-3 and TRBJ2-7; TRBD2 is a possible D gene (5 bases). The CDR3 is 14 amino acids. Trimming took 3 bases from V and 3 from J, leaving 12 bases between them. Germline V gene sequence: CDR1 MNHEY, CDR2 SVGEGT. The CDR3 loop is CASSYSEEIYEQYF. The CDR3 bases that were read are TGTGCCAGCAGTTATAGCGAGGAGATCTACGAG.

Points on this clone: The read gets to within 3 residues of the CDR3 end, and the germline J gene fills in the rest. The chain couples TRBV19 to TRBJ2-2; D is perhaps TRBD1 (5 bases). The length of the CDR3 is 14 residues. V was pared by 5 bases and J by 6 bases, with 13 bases between. Germline CDR1 LNHDA, CDR2 SQIVND (reference sequence). Partial CDR3 DNA: TGTGCCAGTAGTCTGGCAGGGAATCCCGGGGAG. Amino acid sequence: CASSLAGNPGE. The complete CDR3 protein is CASSLAGNPGELFF.

A word on this clone: Sequencing ends 3 residues short of the CDR3 end; the germline J gene provides the rest. The gene calls are TRBV5-6 and TRBJ1-4; weak D call: TRBD1 (6 bases). Trimming shortened V by 0 bases and J by 8 bases, and 11 bases separated the two germline ends. CDR1 and CDR2 from the germline V gene are SGHDT and YYEEEE. This CDR3 spans 14 amino acids. The part of the CDR3 DNA that was read is TGTGCCAGCAGCTTGGTGGGGGCAGGAGAAAAA. This translates into CASSLVGAGEK. The entire CDR3 protein reads CASSLVGAGEKLFF.

Partial CDR3 DNA: TGTGCCAGCAGCCCCCTCGCGGGGGGCCGGGAGACC. Amino acid sequence: CASSPLAGGRET. The full CDR3 sequence reads CASSPLAGGRETQYF. This sequence joins TRBV7-8 and TRBJ2-5; 8 bases are shared with TRBD2. The read comes to an end 3 residues before the CDR3 does, leaving the germline J gene to fill in the end. Germline-derived CDR1 and CDR2 are SGHVS and FQNEAQ. V was clipped by 5 bases and J by 5 bases; unmatched bases: 10. The CDR3 length is 15 residues.

As to this clone: Sequencing ends 3 residues short of the CDR3 end; the germline J gene provides the rest. The genes are TRBV10-3 and TRBJ2-3; D perhaps matches TRBD2 (5 bases). There are 14 residues in the CDR3. Germline CDR1 is ENHRY and CDR2 is SYGVKD. Trimming took off 2 bases at V and 1 base at J, with 7 bases between the two ends. CDR3 DNA (partial): TGTGCCATCAGTGAGGACGGGGGCACAGATACG. It yields the protein CAISEDGGTDT. The entire CDR3 protein reads CAISEDGGTDTQYF.